Below, 9 T cell receptor beta chains from the same sample are listed, as sequenced in a study of cytomegalovirus exposure and HLA in healthy donors. PCR primers comprised 60 Vbeta and 13 Jbeta primers. Libraries were prepared by immunoSEQ multiplex PCR; TCRdb keeps only in-frame clonotypes and omits some of them. The data show about 150,000 clones, with about 76% seen just once and around 3.6% held by the top ten. Sequencing used PBMCs. The receptors come from a male donor in good health and CMV-seronegative.

This clone was seen only a few times. The genes are TRBV7-9 and TRBJ2-5; TRBD2 might be the D (5 bases). Per germline, CDR1 SEHNR and CDR2 FQNEAQ (reference sequence). Trimming took off 5 bases at V and 3 bases at J, with 7 bases between the two ends. CDR3 length: 12 amino acids. CDR3 nucleotides: TGTGCCAGCAGCCGGGAAGAAGAGACCCAGTACTTC. Translated: CASSREEETQYF.

The rearrangement joins TRBV5-1 to TRBJ2-2, with TRBD2 matching over 14 bases. Trimming took 4 bases from V and 4 from J; bases not matched to a gene: 9. The CDR3 is 18 residues long. Germline V lookup: CDR1 SGHRS, CDR2 YFSETQ. The DNA for the CDR3 is TGCGCCAGCAGCATAGGGACTAGCGGGAGCCCAAGCACCGGGGAGCTGTTTTTT. Its protein product is CASSIGTSGSPSTGELFF.

This chain uses TRBV7-3 with TRBJ1-1; the D is unclear. Looked up from germline, CDR1 is SGHTA and CDR2 is FQGTGA. This CDR3 has 13 amino acids. The V end was cut by 4 bases, the J end by 1 base, with 7 bases between. CDR3 DNA: TGTGCCAGCAGCTCAAACACGAACACTGAAGCTTTCTTT. Amino acid sequence: CASSSNTNTEAFF.

The chain is built from TRBV5-8 and TRBJ1-2; D is possibly TRBD1 (5 bases). The CDR3 is 12 amino acids. CDR1 is SGHTS and CDR2 is YDEGEE in the germline V gene. Trimming took 0 bases from V and 5 from J, leaving 5 bases between them. The CDR3 loop is CASSLEGYGYTF. As DNA, the CDR3 is TGTGCCAGCAGCTTGGAGGGGTATGGCTACACCTTC.

The genes are TRBV6-5 and TRBJ2-3; maybe TRBD2 (6 bases). The length of the CDR3 is 13 residues. V dropped 8 bases and J dropped 5 bases, with 14 bases sitting between them. Per germline, CDR1 MNHEY and CDR2 SVGAGI. The CDR3 region has the DNA TGTGCCAGCGTAACGGTGGGGGGAGATACGCAGTATTTT. This sequence encodes CASVTVGGDTQYF.

J is TRBJ2-5 and V is TRBV5-4; 13 nucleotides line up with TRBD2. The CDR3 sequence is 16 residues long. Germline V CDR1 and CDR2: SGHNT, YYREEE (reference sequence). J was trimmed by 1 base and V by 3 bases; bases with no gene match: 3. In nucleotides, the CDR3 is TGTGCCAGCAGCTGGGGGACTAGCGGGGCCCAAGAGACCCAGTACTTC. Translated: CASSWGTSGAQETQYF.

The V gene is TRBV10-3, the J gene TRBJ1-1; D might be TRBD1 (6 bases). Per germline, CDR1 ENHRY and CDR2 SYGVKD. Trimming cost V 5 bases and J 8 bases, with 12 bases left between them. The CDR3 is 12 amino acids. The CDR3 region has the DNA TGTGCCATCAGTCAGGGGCGGGTCGAAGCTTTCTTT. It codes for CAISQGRVEAFF.

J is TRBJ2-5 and V is TRBV11-2, with 10 positions matching TRBD2. This CDR3 is 16 amino acids long. Unmatched junction bases numbered 7, after V lost 1 base and J lost 5 bases. CDR1 is SGHAT and CDR2 is FQNNGV in the germline V gene. CDR3 DNA: TGTGCCAGCAGCTTAGTGGCTAGCGGGGGTAGTGAGACCCAGTACTTC. It is translated as CASSLVASGGSETQYF. Filled out from reference TRBV11-2 and TRBJ2-5, the complete variable domain reads EAGVAQSPRYKIIEKRQSVAFWCNPISGHATLYWYQQILGQGPKLLIQFQNNGVVDDSQLPKDRFSAERLKGVDSTLKIQPAKLEDSAVYLCASSLVASGGSETQYFGPGTRLLVL.

The chain has TRBV7-3 and TRBJ1-1; TRBD1 agrees at 8 bases. The V segment lost 5 bases and the J segment 4 bases; nucleotides outside the gene matches: 3. Germline CDR1 and CDR2: SGHTA and FQGTGA. CDR3 size: 13 residues. The CDR3 DNA reads TGTGCCAGCAGCACTGGACAGGGCACTGAAGCTTTCTTT. Amino acid sequence: CASSTGQGTEAFF.